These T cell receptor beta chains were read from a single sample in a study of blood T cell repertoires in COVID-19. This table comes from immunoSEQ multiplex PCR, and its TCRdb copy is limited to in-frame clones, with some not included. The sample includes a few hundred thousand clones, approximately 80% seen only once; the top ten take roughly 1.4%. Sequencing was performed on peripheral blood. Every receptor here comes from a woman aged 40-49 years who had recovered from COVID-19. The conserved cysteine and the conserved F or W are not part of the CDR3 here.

ASSEYSGQGEKLF	TRBV2	TRBJ1-4
ASSYPDSPPQH	TRBV6-2/TRBV6-3	TRBJ1-5
ASSPREAQEQF	TRBV18	TRBJ2-1
ASSLDSLYEQY	TRBV28	TRBJ2-7
AISDRNQPQH	TRBV10-3	TRBJ1-5
ATSRDLGEADTGELF	TRBV15	TRBJ2-2
ASSLLAETLSAF	TRBV28	TRBJ1-1
ASSLRRGQGAGEKLF	TRBV7-6	TRBJ1-4
ASSPEGVPSPLH	TRBV5-5	TRBJ1-6
ASSQTGTGSDTQY	TRBV7-3	TRBJ2-3
ASSQGDTGYT	TRBV3-1/TRBV3-2	TRBJ1-2
ASSLSGHSGANVLT	TRBV9	TRBJ2-6
ASSQERRGEQF	TRBV4-3	TRBJ2-1
ASSLAGINEKLF	TRBV5-4	TRBJ1-4
ASSFGLAGETQY	TRBV7-8	TRBJ2-5
ASSIGGEGYT	TRBV19	TRBJ1-2
ASSFSGGYSYEQY	TRBV7-2	TRBJ2-7
ASSSSRDAGAPYEQY	TRBV7-8	TRBJ2-7
ASSELGTGGPEQF	TRBV25-1	TRBJ2-1
ASSLTGFVGANVLT	TRBV5-5	TRBJ2-6
ASSLGTGGVNYGYT	TRBV7-9	TRBJ1-2
ASSLGGGRPSEQY	TRBV7-2	TRBJ2-7
ASSQDLAGLKKLF	TRBV4-3	TRBJ1-4
ASAHRQGINEQY	TRBV10-2	TRBJ2-7
ASIDDYLPDTQY	TRBV11-2	TRBJ2-3
ASSFYGGEGTDTQY	TRBV9	TRBJ2-3
ASSPSGGNNEQF	TRBV11-3	TRBJ2-1
ASSLWSVGQDGYT	TRBV27	TRBJ1-2
ASRGADNNSPLH	TRBV7-9	TRBJ1-6
ASSLVSPYEQY	TRBV28	TRBJ2-7
ASSLGPTYNSPLH	TRBV5-6	TRBJ1-6
ASSLARDRVAGGRWYEQF	TRBV5-1	TRBJ2-1
ASSWTGAENTGELF	TRBV5-1	TRBJ2-2
ASSLPGVILST	TRBV12-3/TRBV12-4	TRBJ1-2
AAAKGQFSGDGYT	TRBV3-1/TRBV3-2	TRBJ1-2
ASSPWGRELGETQY	TRBV6-2/TRBV6-3	TRBJ2-5
ASSMNRVGEQY	TRBV11-3	TRBJ2-7
ASSLAAGSHEQY	TRBV5-1	TRBJ2-7
ASSSSGTVLYEQY	TRBV7-2	TRBJ2-7
ASSRYTGRESPLH	TRBV6-2/TRBV6-3	TRBJ1-6
ASATGEAGPGYT	TRBV28	TRBJ1-2
ASSLGLVSTEAF	TRBV5-1	TRBJ1-1
ASSWAWDRGSADTQY	TRBV5-1	TRBJ2-3
ASSPPPGLGYGYT	TRBV18	TRBJ1-2
ASSLGGLAIDTQY	TRBV5-5	TRBJ2-3
ASSSSWTGGYNEQF	TRBV7-2	TRBJ2-1
ASKMGQGTVGYT	TRBV6-6	TRBJ1-2
ASSLRTAGAEQY	TRBV7-9	TRBJ2-7
ASTTFGGTTEAF	TRBV6-5	TRBJ1-1
SVEGLAGGKQETQY	TRBV29-1	TRBJ2-5
ASSFRTGSSSYEQY	TRBV7-8	TRBJ2-7
ASSQEDRVPHNEQF	TRBV3-1/TRBV3-2	TRBJ2-1
ASSPEGGPFNQPQH	TRBV18	TRBJ1-5
ASSLAGREDYGYT	TRBV7-9	TRBJ1-2
ASSLDLDQREAF	TRBV7-8	TRBJ1-1
ASSLSTDTQY	TRBV7-2	TRBJ2-3